What follows are 20 T cell receptor beta chains derived from one specimen sequenced in a study of human thymus T cells. Profiling relied on immunoSEQ multiplex PCR, and the TCRdb table lists in-frame clones only, not all of them. The sample has some 120,000 clones; about 93% are singletons. Resections obtained during corrective heart surgery supplied the thymus tissue. The specimen sequenced was thymus tissue. These receptors were collected from a boy in the first two years of life with a congenital heart defect but otherwise immunologically healthy.

The gene calls are TRBV18 and TRBJ1-5; 9 positions agree with TRBD1. Germline V CDR1 and CDR2: KGHSH, LQKENI. The V and J ends lost 5 bases and 1 base, in that order; junction bases with no gene match: 9. The CDR3 is made up of 17 amino acids. This chain's CDR3 is CASSSGTGMVSNQPQHF. The CDR3, as DNA: TGTGCCAGCTCATCAGGGACAGGGATGGTGAGCAATCAGCCCCAGCATTTT. Full variable domain (rest looked up from reference TRBV18 and TRBJ1-5): NAGVMQNPRHLVRRRGQEARLRCSPMKGHSHVYWYRQLPEEGLKFMVYLQKENIIDESGMPKERFSAEFPKEGPSILRIQQVVRGDSAAYFCASSSGTGMVSNQPQHFGDGTRLSIL.

V gene TRBV7-9 combines with J gene TRBJ1-2; 9 bases fit TRBD1. Germline assignment: CDR1 SEHNR and CDR2 FQNEAQ (reference sequence). The CDR3 loop spans 18 amino acids. V trimming: 0 bases; J trimming: 4 bases; junction bases outside the gene matches: 12. CDR3 coding DNA: TGTGCCAGCAGCTTAGCCCACGATAGACAGGGGGATACCTATGGCTACACCTTC. Protein: CASSLAHDRQGDTYGYTF.

The chain recombines TRBV4-3 with TRBJ2-5; D call uncertain. There are 13 residues in the CDR3. Trimming took 1 base from V and 5 from J, leaving 8 bases between them. The germline V gene has CDR1 LGHNA and CDR2 YSLEER. The CDR3 DNA reads TGCGCCAGCAGCCAAGGCCTAACGGAGACCCAGTACTTC. This encodes CASSQGLTETQYF.

Regarding this clone: One end of the junction does not line up with germline, which may come from a read error. The CDR3 protein is CASSLKPGPQSTQYF. The CDR3 DNA is TGTGCTAGCAGCTTAAAACCGGGACCACAATCGACCCAGTACTTC. The chain combines TRBV7-7 with TRBJ2-5; D could derive from TRBD1 or TRBD2 (5 bases each). Germline loops: CDR1 SSHAT, CDR2 FNYEAQ (reference sequence). This CDR3 comprises 15 residues.

The chain carries TRBV7-9 and TRBJ2-1; D gene uncertain. Germline V lookup: CDR1 SEHNR, CDR2 FQNEAQ (reference sequence). CDR3 length equals 13 residues. Deletions cut 3 bases from V and 4 bases from J, with 7 bases between. The CDR3 sequence is CASSFPGYNEQFF. For the CDR3, the DNA is TGTGCCAGCAGCTTCCCCGGTTACAATGAGCAGTTCTTC.

J is TRBJ2-5 and V is TRBV5-3, with D uncertain. TRBV5-3 is sorted into the ORF group, with uncertain function. The CDR3 spans 14 residues. With 0 bases removed from V and 5 bases from J, the gap between germline ends came to 11 bases. This CDR3 reads CARSLDGPSETQYF. The DNA of the CDR3 is TGTGCCAGAAGCTTGGATGGCCCCTCGGAGACCCAGTACTTC.

The chain employs TRBV11-3 and TRBJ2-7, with 9 bases that match TRBD1. The germline CDR1 and CDR2 sequences are SGHNT and YENEEA. The ends lost 3 bases at V and 3 bases at J; junction bases unmatched: 3. There are 14 residues in the CDR3. The CDR3 loop is CASSFTGGGYEQYF. In DNA, the CDR3 is TGTGCCAGCAGCTTCACAGGGGGCGGCTACGAGCAGTACTTC.

A word on this clone: Additional DNA sequences in this sample encode the identical CDR3. The chain uses TRBV19 and TRBJ1-5, with D unresolved. V was pared by 3 bases and J by 4 bases, with 7 bases between. CDR3 length: 13 amino acids. Germline values: CDR1 LNHDA, CDR2 SQIVND (reference sequence). CDR3 sequence (DNA): TGTGCCAGTAGTATCGGGAGGAATCAGCCCCAGCATTTT. It encodes CASSIGRNQPQHF. Variable domain in full (rest from reference TRBV19 and TRBJ1-5): DGGITQSPKYLFRKEGQNVTLSCEQNLNHDAMYWYRQDPGQGLRLIYYSQIVNDFQKGDIAEGYSVSREKKESFPLTVTSAQKNPTAFYLCASSIGRNQPQHFGDGTRLSIL.

The chain joins TRBV2 to TRBJ1-2, with D perhaps TRBD1 (6 bases). Trimming removed 7 bases from V and 6 bases from J, with 15 bases in between. The germline gives CDR1 SNHLY, CDR2 FYNNEI. The CDR3 contains 13 residues. The CDR3: CASISGDTNGYTF. CDR3 nucleotide sequence: TGTGCCAGCATTTCCGGGGACACTAATGGCTACACCTTC. Combining the CDR3 with reference TRBV2 and TRBJ1-2 gives the whole variable domain EPEVTQTPSHQVTQMGQEVILRCVPISNHLYFYWYRQILGQKVEFLVSFYNNEISEKSEIFDDQFSVERPDGSNFTLKIRSTKLEDSAMYFCASISGDTNGYTFGSGTRLTVV.

This sequence joins TRBV28 and TRBJ1-1; D is perhaps TRBD1 (5 bases). CDR3 length: 13 residues. Trimming cost V 6 bases and J 1 base, with 9 bases left between them. Germline CDR1 MDHEN, CDR2 SYDVKM. The CDR3, as DNA: TGTGCCAGCAGCGTGACAGAGAACACTGAAGCTTTCTTT. Protein product: CASSVTENTEAFF. Based on the CDR3 plus reference TRBV28 and TRBJ1-1, the full variable domain is DVKVTQSSRYLVKRTGEKVFLECVQDMDHENMFWYRQDPGLGLRLIYFSYDVKMKEKGDIPEGYSVSREKKERFSLILESASTNQTSMYLCASSVTENTEAFFGQGTRLTVV.

V usage is TRBV4-1 and J usage is TRBJ1-2, with D maybe TRBD1 (5 bases). The CDR3 covers 15 residues. CDR1 and CDR2 (germline): MGHRA, YSYEKL. Trimming stripped 2 bases from V and 14 bases from J, with 24 bases between. The CDR3 DNA follows: TGCGCCAGCAGCCAACAGAGGGTAGGAATTGAGGGGCCGACCTTC. Translating gives CASSQQRVGIEGPTF.

This chain connects TRBV6-5 to TRBJ2-1; tentative D call: TRBD1 (6 bases). Germline loops: CDR1 MNHEY, CDR2 SVGAGI. Trimming took 6 bases from V and 0 from J, leaving 15 bases between them. The CDR3 spans 16 residues. The CDR3 sequence: CASSYGTGSSYNEQFF. DNA for the CDR3: TGTGCCAGCAGCTACGGAACAGGGTCCTCCTACAATGAGCAGTTCTTC.

J is TRBJ2-5 and V is TRBV5-1, with D perhaps TRBD2 (6 bases). The CDR3 extends over 14 amino acids. CDR1 is SGHRS, CDR2 YFSETQ, per germline. Deletions cut 4 bases from V and 2 bases from J, with 12 bases between. CDR3 amino acids: CASSLKTSQETQYF. CDR3 DNA: TGCGCCAGCAGCCTCAAGACTAGTCAAGAGACCCAGTACTTC.

The chain carries TRBV10-3 and TRBJ2-7; TRBD1 matches at 9 bases. The CDR3 runs to 16 residues. After removal of 5 bases from V and 2 bases from J, the junction contained 10 bases not matched to a gene. The V gene's germline CDR1 is ENHRY and CDR2 SYGVKD. CDR3 sequence: CAISKITGGITYEQYF. CDR3 nucleotide sequence: TGTGCCATCAGTAAAATTACAGGGGGCATTACCTACGAGCAGTACTTC.

The V and J genes are TRBV29-1 and TRBJ2-5; 7 positions match TRBD1. CDR3 length: 14 amino acids. In germline, CDR1 is SQVTM, CDR2 ANQGSEA. Losses at the gene ends were 5 bases for V and 4 bases for J; bases not matched to a gene: 10. CDR3: CSVKARDRRETQYF. The CDR3 nucleotides are TGCAGCGTTAAGGCCAGGGACAGAAGAGAGACCCAGTACTTC.

The chain uses TRBV4-1 and TRBJ2-7; tentative D call: TRBD1 (6 bases). The CDR3 covers 15 residues. CDR1 is MGHRA, CDR2 YSYEKL, per germline. V was clipped by 0 bases and J by 6 bases, with 15 bases between them. CDR3 sequence reads: CASSQDEGHWGEQYF. The CDR3 coding sequence is TGCGCCAGCAGCCAAGATGAGGGACATTGGGGCGAGCAGTACTTC.

The chain joins TRBV5-4 to TRBJ1-6, with a tentative D call TRBD1 (5 bases). The germline V gene encodes CDR1 SGHNT and CDR2 YYREEE (reference sequence). V shed 6 bases and J shed 8 bases, with 18 bases lying between them. The length of the CDR3 is 15 residues. In DNA form, the CDR3 reads TGTGCCAGCAATAGGGACGGGGCAGCGGATTCACCCCTCCACTTT. Translated, it gives CASNRDGAADSPLHF.

This chain joins TRBV7-2 and TRBJ1-4; possible D gene TRBD1, 5 bases. The germline gives CDR1 SGHTA, CDR2 FQGNSA. CDR3 size: 15 residues. The V end was cut by 5 bases, the J end by 0 bases, with 10 bases between. The CDR3 region has the DNA TGTGCCAGCAGCGTAGGACACACAACTAATGAAAAACTGTTTTTT. It yields the protein CASSVGHTTNEKLFF.

This chain joins TRBV19 and TRBJ1-5; D might be TRBD1 (5 bases). Germline V gene data show CDR1 as LNHDA and CDR2 as SQIVND (reference sequence). Deletions cut 7 bases from V and 0 bases from J, with 22 bases between. The CDR3 has 18 amino acids. Written as DNA, the CDR3 is TGTGCCAGTACCGAGAAGTGGAAGGCGGGGGATAGCAATCAGCCCCAGCATTTT. Translated: CASTEKWKAGDSNQPQHF.

J is TRBJ1-1 and V is TRBV4-2; the match to TRBD1 covers 7 bases. Germline CDR1 reads LGHNA; CDR2 reads YNFKEQ. The J segment lost 1 base and the V segment lost 5 bases, leaving 10 bases of the junction unmatched. The CDR3 sequence is 16 residues long. CDR3 DNA sequence: TGTGCCAGCAGCGAAAGATTAGACAGGGCGAACACTGAAGCTTTCTTT. Protein: CASSERLDRANTEAFF.